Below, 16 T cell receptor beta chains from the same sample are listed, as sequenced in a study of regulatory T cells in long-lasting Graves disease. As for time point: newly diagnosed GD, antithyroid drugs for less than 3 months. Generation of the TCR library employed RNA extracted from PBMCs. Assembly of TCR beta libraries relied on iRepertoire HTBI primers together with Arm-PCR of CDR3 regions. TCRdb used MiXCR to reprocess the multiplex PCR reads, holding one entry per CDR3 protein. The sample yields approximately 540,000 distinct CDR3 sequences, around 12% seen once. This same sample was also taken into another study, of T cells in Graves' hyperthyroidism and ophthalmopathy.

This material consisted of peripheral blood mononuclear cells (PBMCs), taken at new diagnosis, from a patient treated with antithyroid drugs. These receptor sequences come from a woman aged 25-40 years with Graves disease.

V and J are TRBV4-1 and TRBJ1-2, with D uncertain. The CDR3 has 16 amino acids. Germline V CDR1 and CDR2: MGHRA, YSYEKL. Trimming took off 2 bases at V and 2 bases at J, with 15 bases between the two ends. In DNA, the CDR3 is TGCGCCAGCAGCCAAATCGTCCGGACCGACAACTATGGCTACACCTTC. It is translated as CASSQIVRTDNYGYTF.

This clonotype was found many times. In DNA form, the CDR3 reads TGTGCCAGCAGCTTAACGGGACTAGCGGGAGTAAGAGGAGATACGCAGTATTTT. Translating it yields CASSLTGLAGVRGDTQYF. The rearrangement links TRBV7-9 to TRBJ2-3, with 14 bases that match TRBD2. V lost 2 bases and J lost 5; bases outside the gene matches: 9. The CDR3 covers 18 residues. Germline CDR1 SEHNR, CDR2 FQNEAQ (reference sequence). Filled out from reference TRBV7-9 and TRBJ2-3, the complete variable domain reads DTGVSQNPRHKITKRGQNVTFRCDPISEHNRLYWYRQTLGQGPEFLTYFQNEAQLEKSRLLSDRFSAERPKGSFSTLEIQRTEQGDSAMYLCASSLTGLAGVRGDTQYFGPGTRLTVL.

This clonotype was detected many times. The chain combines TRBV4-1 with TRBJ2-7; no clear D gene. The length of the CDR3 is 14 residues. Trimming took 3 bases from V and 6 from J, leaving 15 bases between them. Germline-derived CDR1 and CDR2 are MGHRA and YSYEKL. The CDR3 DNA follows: TGCGCCAGCAGCCATTCTGGCAGGCCGGGCGAGCAGTACTTC. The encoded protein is CASSHSGRPGEQYF.

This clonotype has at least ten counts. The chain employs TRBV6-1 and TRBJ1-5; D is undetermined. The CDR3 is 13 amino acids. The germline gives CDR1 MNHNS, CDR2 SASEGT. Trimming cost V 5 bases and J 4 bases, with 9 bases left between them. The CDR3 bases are TGTGCCAGCAGTCAAAGGATGAATCAGCCCCAGCATTTT. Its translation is CASSQRMNQPQHF.

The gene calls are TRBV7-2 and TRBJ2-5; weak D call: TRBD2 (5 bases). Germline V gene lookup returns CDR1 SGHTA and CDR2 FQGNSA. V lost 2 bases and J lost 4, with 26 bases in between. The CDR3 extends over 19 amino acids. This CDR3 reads CASSLSSLRTFQKGETQYF. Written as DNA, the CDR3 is TGTGCCAGCAGCTTATCATCCCTTCGGACTTTTCAAAAGGGAGAGACCCAGTACTTC.

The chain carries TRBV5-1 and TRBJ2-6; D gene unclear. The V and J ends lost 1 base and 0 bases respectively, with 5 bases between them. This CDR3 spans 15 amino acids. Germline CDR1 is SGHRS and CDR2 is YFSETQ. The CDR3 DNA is TGCGCCAGCAGCTTGTGCGTCTCTGGGGCCAACGTCCTGACTTTC. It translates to CASSLCVSGANVLTF.

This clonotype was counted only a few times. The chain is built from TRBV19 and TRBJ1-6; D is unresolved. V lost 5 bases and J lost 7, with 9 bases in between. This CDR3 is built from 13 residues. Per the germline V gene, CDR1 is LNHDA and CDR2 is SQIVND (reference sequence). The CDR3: CASSASENSPLHF. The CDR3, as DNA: TGTGCCAGTAGTGCATCAGAGAATTCACCCCTCCACTTT.

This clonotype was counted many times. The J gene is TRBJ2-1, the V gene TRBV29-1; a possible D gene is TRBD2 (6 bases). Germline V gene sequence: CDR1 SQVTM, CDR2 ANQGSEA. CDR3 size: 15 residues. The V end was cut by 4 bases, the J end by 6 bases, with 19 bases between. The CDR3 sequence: CSVVRSGGVVNEQFF. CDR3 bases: TGCAGCGTTGTTCGTAGCGGTGGGGTGGTCAATGAGCAGTTCTTC.

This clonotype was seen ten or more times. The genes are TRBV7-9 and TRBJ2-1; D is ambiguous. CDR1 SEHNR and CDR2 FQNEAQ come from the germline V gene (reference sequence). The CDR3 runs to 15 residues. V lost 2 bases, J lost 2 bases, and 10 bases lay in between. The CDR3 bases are TGTGCCAGCAGCTTACAAGTCATCCCCTACAATGAGCAGTTCTTC. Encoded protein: CASSLQVIPYNEQFF.

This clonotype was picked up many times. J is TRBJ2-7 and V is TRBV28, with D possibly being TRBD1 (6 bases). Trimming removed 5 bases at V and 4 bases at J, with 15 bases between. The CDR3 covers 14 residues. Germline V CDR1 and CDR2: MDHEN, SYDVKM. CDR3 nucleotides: TGTGCCAGCAGTACCAAGGACAGACTATACGAGCAGTACTTC. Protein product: CASSTKDRLYEQYF. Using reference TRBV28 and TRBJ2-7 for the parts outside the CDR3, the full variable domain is DVKVTQSSRYLVKRTGEKVFLECVQDMDHENMFWYRQDPGLGLRLIYFSYDVKMKEKGDIPEGYSVSREKKERFSLILESASTNQTSMYLCASSTKDRLYEQYFGPGTRLTVT.

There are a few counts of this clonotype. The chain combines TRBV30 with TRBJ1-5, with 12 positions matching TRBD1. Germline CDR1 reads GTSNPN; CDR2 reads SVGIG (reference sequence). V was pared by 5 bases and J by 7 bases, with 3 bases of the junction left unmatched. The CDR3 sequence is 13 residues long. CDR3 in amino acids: CAWGTGGDQPQHF. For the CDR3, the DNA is TGTGCCTGGGGGACAGGGGGCGACCAGCCCCAGCATTTT.

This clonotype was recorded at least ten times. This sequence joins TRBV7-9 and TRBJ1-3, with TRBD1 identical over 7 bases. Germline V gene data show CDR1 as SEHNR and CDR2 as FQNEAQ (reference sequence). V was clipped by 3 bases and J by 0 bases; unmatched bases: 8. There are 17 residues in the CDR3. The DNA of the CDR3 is TGTGCCAGCAGCTTGTGGACAGGCGACCTCTCTGGAAACACCATATATTTT. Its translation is CASSLWTGDLSGNTIYF.

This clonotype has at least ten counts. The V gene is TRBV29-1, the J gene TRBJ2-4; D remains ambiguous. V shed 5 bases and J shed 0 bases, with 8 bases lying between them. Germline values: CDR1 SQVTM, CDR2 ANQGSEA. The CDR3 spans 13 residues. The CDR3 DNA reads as TGCAGCGTTCTAACTGAAGCCAAAAACATTCAGTACTTC. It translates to CSVLTEAKNIQYF.

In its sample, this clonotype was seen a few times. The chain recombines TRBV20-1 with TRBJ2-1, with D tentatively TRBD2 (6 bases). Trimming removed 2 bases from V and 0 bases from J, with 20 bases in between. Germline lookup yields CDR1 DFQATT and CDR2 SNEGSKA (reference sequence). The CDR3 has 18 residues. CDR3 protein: CSARPGGGGWSSYNEQFF. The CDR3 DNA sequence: TGCAGTGCTAGACCCGGGGGTGGCGGGTGGAGCTCCTACAATGAGCAGTTCTTC.

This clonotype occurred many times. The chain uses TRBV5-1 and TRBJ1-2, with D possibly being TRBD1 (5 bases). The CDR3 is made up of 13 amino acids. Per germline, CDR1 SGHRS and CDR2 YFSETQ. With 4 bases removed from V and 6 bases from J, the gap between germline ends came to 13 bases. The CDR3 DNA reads TGCGCCAGCAGCCTCGGGGGTGGTAATGGCTACACCTTC. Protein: CASSLGGGNGYTF.

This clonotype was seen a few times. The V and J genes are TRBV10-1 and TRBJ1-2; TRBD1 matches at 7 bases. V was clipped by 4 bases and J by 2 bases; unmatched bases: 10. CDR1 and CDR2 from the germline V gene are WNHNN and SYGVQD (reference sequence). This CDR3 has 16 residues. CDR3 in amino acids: CASSGTGARKNYGYTF. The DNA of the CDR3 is TGCGCCAGCAGTGGAACAGGGGCCAGGAAGAACTATGGCTACACCTTC.